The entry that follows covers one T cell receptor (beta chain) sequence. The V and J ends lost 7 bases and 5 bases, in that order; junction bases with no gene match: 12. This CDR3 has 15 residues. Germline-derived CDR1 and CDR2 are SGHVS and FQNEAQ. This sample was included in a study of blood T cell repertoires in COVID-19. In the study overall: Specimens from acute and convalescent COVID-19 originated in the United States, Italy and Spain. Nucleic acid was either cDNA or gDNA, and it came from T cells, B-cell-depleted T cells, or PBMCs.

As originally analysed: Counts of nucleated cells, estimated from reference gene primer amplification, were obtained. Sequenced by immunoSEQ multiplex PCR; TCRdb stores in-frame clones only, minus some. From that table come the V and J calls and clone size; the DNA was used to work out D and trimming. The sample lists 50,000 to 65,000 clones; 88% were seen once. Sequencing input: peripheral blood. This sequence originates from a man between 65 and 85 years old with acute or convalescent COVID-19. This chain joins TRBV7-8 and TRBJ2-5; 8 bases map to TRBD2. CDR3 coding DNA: TGTGCCAGCACCCTGGTCCGGCTAGCGGGCGAGACCCAGTACTTC. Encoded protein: CASTLVRLAGETQYF.